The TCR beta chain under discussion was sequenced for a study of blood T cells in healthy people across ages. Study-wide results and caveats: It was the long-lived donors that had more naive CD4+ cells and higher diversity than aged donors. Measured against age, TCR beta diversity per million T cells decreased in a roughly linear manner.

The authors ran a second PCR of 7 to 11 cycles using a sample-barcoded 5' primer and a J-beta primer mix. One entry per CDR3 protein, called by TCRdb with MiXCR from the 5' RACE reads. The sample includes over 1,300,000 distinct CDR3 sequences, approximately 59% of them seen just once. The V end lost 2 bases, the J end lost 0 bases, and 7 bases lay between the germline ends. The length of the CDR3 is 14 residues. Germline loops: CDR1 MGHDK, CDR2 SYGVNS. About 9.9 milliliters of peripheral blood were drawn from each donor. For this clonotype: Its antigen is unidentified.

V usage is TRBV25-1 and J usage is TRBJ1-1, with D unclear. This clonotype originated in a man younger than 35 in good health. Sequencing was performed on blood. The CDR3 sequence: CASSEGRLNTEAFF. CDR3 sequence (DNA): TGTGCCAGCAGTGAAGGAAGACTGAACACTGAAGCTTTCTTT.